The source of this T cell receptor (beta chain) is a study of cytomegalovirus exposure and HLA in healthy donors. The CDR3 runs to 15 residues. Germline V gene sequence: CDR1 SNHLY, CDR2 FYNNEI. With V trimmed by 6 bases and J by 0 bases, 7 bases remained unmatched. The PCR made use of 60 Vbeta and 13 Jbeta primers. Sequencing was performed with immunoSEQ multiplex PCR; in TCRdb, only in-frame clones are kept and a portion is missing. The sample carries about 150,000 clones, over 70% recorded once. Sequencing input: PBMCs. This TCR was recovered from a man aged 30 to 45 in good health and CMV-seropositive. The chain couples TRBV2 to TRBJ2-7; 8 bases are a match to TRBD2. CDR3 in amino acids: CASSELADDSYEQYF. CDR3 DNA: TGTGCCAGCAGCGAACTAGCGGACGACTCCTACGAGCAGTACTTC.